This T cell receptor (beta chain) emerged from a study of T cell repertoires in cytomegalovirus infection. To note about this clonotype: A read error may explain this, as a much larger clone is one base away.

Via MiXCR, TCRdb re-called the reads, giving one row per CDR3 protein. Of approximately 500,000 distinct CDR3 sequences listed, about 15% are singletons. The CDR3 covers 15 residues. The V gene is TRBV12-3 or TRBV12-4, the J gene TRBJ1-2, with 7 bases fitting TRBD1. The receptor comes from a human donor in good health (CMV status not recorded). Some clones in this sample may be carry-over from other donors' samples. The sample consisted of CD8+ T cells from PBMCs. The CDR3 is CASSSRWQGVYCYTF. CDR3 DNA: TGTGCCAGCAGCTCAAGGTGGCAGGGGGTCTATTGCTACACCTTC.